This T cell receptor beta chain is drawn from a study of metastatic and nonmetastatic thyroid tumors. The length of the CDR3 is 17 residues. Trimming removed 0 bases at V and 2 bases at J, with 17 bases between. Germline V lookup: CDR1 MGHRA, CDR2 YSYEKL. TCRdb re-clonotyped the PCR reads via MiXCR. The profile shows just over 7,500 clones, 27% of them singletons. Until they underwent thyroid surgery, no patient had received any treatment. This clone was counted only a few times. This could be a read error, since a much larger clone is one nucleotide away. The specimen was adjacent normal tissue. V gene TRBV4-1 combines with J gene TRBJ2-7, with D perhaps matching TRBD1 or TRBD2 (6 bases each). This TCR was recovered from a female donor with papillary thyroid cancer or a benign thyroid nodule (not recorded which). Some clones in this sample may be carry-over from other donors' samples. CDR3 in amino acids: CASSQDGRGRWAYEQYV. The CDR3 coding sequence is TGCGCCAGCAGCCAAGATGGACGGGGGCGGTGGGCCTACGAGCAGTACGTC.